This T cell receptor (beta chain) is drawn from a study of blood T cell repertoires in COVID-19. Looking at the study overall: COVID-19 samples from acute and convalescent phases originated in the United States, Italy and Spain.

The V gene's germline CDR1 is SEHNR and CDR2 FQNEAQ (reference sequence). The J segment lost 4 bases and the V segment lost 5 bases, leaving 4 bases of the junction unmatched. The length of the CDR3 is 13 residues. Sequencing was performed with immunoSEQ multiplex PCR; in TCRdb, only in-frame clones are kept and a portion is missing. The sample lists about 220,000 clones, around 80% occurring once. The receptor was derived from a man aged 35 to 55 who had recovered from COVID-19. This chain joins TRBV7-9 and TRBJ1-1; TRBD1 aligns across 7 bases. The specimen was peripheral blood. The CDR3 nucleotides read TGTGCCAGCAGCCTCGACAGGGCCACTGAAGCTTTCTTT. Its translation: CASSLDRATEAFF.